This entry is about one T cell receptor beta chain. This entry is derived from a study of blood T cell repertoires in COVID-19. The CDR3 loop spans 14 amino acids. CDR1 and CDR2 (germline): SGHTA, FQGNSA. Unmatched junction bases numbered 1, after V lost 5 bases and J lost 0 bases. Data came from immunoSEQ multiplex PCR; TCRdb stores just in-frame clones and leaves some out. The sample records tens of thousands of clones, roughly 80% being singletons. The V call is TRBV7-2, the J call TRBJ1-2, with TRBD1 identical over 9 bases. This TCR was sampled from a human donor in a cohort sampled during active COVID-19. The specimen was peripheral blood. The CDR3 DNA sequence: TGTGCCAGCAGCCGGACAGGGGCTAACTATGGCTACACCTTC. This sequence encodes CASSRTGANYGYTF.